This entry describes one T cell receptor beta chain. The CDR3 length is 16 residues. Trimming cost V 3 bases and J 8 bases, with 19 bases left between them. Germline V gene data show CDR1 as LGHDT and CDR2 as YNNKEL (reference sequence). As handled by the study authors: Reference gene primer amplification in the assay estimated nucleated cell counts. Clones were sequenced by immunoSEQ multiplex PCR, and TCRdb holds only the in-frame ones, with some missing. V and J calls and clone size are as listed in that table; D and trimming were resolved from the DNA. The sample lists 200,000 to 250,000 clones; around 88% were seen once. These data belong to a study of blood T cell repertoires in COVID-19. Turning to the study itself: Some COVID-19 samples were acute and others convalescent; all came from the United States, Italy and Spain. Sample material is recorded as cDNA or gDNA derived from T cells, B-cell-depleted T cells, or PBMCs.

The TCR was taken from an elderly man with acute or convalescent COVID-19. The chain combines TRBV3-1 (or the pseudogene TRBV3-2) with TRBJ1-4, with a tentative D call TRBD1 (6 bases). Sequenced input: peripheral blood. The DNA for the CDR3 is TGTGCCAGCAGCCATCACGGGGGGGGCGAGAAAGAAAAACTGTTTTTT. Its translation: CASSHHGGGEKEKLFF.